Listed here is a single TCR beta chain. This CDR3 contains 15 residues. Germline V gene sequence: CDR1 MDHEN, CDR2 SYDVKM. Trimming at V came to 8 bases and at J to 3 bases, leaving 7 bases not matched to a gene. Here immunoSEQ multiplex PCR was the method, and the copy in TCRdb shows in-frame clones only, minus some. The table has over 2 million clones, approximately 95% seen once. The data stem from a study of shared clonotypes between healthy human individuals. The TCR comes from a man aged 18 to 30 in good health. V usage is TRBV28 and J usage is TRBJ2-3; 11 bases match TRBD2. Specimen: naive CD4+ T cells sorted from blood. The subset: CD45RA+ positively selected. The CDR3 protein is CASSPSGGITDTQYF. Written as DNA, the CDR3 is TGTGCCAGCTCCCCTAGCGGGGGGATAACAGATACGCAGTATTTT.